This T cell receptor (beta chain) was recorded in a study of T cells in Graves' hyperthyroidism and ophthalmopathy. Amplification of TCR beta CDR3 regions used RNA as the template. When the TCR CDR3 underwent first-round RT-PCR, the HTBI primer set was used. MiXCR, run by TCRdb on the multiplex PCR reads, gives a single entry per CDR3 protein. Here the sample spans around 350,000 distinct CDR3 sequences, approximately 14% being singletons. Ten or more counts support this clonotype. Its target is unknown. Diagnosing involved the use of clinical symptoms, serum thyroxine and TRAb, thyroid ultrasound and orbital computed tomography. Germline CDR1 MNHEY, CDR2 SMNVEV (reference sequence). J lost 5 bases, V lost 4 bases, and 7 bases had no gene match. The CDR3 runs to 14 residues. Overall study results and limits: Classification by a 13 V-J model distinguished ophthalmopathy from stable hyperthyroidism. In the blood, most expanded thyroid clonotypes above 0.001 appeared as well. In validation, the model predicted ophthalmopathy. These predictions came a median around 5.9 months before onset.

The sequence came from a woman in her sixties or seventies with Graves' ophthalmopathy. The chain couples TRBV27 to TRBJ2-7, with 8 positions matching TRBD1. The specimen was blood. In DNA, the CDR3 is TGTGCCAGCAGTTGGACAGGGAGGTTCCACGAGCAGTACTTC. Its translation: CASSWTGRFHEQYF.